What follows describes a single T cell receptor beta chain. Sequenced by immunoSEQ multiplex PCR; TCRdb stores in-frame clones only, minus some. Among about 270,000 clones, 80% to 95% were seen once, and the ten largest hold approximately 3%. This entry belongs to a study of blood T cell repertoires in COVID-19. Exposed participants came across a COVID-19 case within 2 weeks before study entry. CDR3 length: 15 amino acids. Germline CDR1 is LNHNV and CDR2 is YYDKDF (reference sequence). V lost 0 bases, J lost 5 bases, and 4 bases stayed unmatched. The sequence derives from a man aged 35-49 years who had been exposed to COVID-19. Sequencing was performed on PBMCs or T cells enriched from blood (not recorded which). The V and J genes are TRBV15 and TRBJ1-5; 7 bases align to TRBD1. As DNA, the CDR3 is TGTGCCACCAGCAGAGACAACAGGGGATATCAGCCCCAGCATTTT. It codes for CATSRDNRGYQPQHF.